One and the same sample provided the 10 T cell receptor beta chains below, sequenced in a study of T-cell reconstitution after alpha-beta-depleted transplantation in children. Unique molecular identifiers were incorporated during preparation of the TCRbeta library. TCRdb re-called the PCR reads with MiXCR, one entry per CDR3 protein. This table has about 980,000 distinct CDR3 sequences, about 29% appearing once. The starting material was PBMCs, mostly from graft donor cells, obtained 360 days after TCRalphabeta/CD19-depleted stem cell transplant. These receptors all come from a boy younger than two who had a stem cell transplant for SCID, so the T cells may come from the graft donor.

The V and J genes are TRBV7-9 and TRBJ2-3; maybe TRBD1 (6 bases). Germline values: CDR1 SEHNR, CDR2 FQNEAQ (reference sequence). The V end lost 5 bases, the J end lost 3 bases, and 15 bases lay between the germline ends. The CDR3 has 15 amino acids. This CDR3 reads CASSPRGKVTDTQYF. The CDR3 nucleotides are TGTGCCAGCAGCCCCAGGGGAAAAGTAACAGATACGCAGTATTTT.

The J gene is TRBJ1-2, the V gene TRBV12-3 or TRBV12-4, with 9 bases lining up with TRBD1. V lost 5 bases and J lost 6; bases outside the gene matches: 7. This CDR3 has 14 residues. The DNA of the CDR3 is TGTGCCAGCAGTCCCGGGACAGGGCTTAATGGCTACACCTTC. It translates to CASSPGTGLNGYTF.

The rearrangement links TRBV20-1 to TRBJ2-1; weak D call: TRBD2 (7 bases). Trimming left V 1 base short and J 0 bases short, with 10 bases between. Germline V gene lookup returns CDR1 DFQATT and CDR2 SNEGSKA (reference sequence). This CDR3 contains 15 residues. The DNA for the CDR3 is TGCAGTGCTAGAGGGGGGGGCCCCTCCTACAATGAGCAGTTCTTC. Encoded protein: CSARGGGPSYNEQFF.

This clonotype was detected a few times. The genes are TRBV9 and TRBJ2-5, with D possibly matching TRBD1 (5 bases). This CDR3 is built from 14 residues. Germline CDR1 and CDR2: SGDLS and YYNGEE. V was trimmed by 1 base and J by 4 bases, leaving 11 bases between them. CDR3 DNA sequence: TGTGCCAGCAGCGTACGCCCTAGGGGAGAGACCCAGTACTTC. Its translation: CASSVRPRGETQYF.

The rearrangement joins TRBV27 to TRBJ1-2, with a possible D match to TRBD1 (6 bases). Trimming shortened V by 2 bases and J by 4 bases, and 8 bases separated the two germline ends. This CDR3 spans 13 amino acids. Germline CDR1 reads MNHEY; CDR2 reads SMNVEV (reference sequence). The CDR3 DNA reads TGTGCCAGCAGTTTAGACAGGACCTATGGCTACACCTTC. It is translated as CASSLDRTYGYTF.

The genes are TRBV28 and TRBJ1-6; D remains ambiguous. Deletions cut 3 bases from V and 7 bases from J, with 7 bases between. The CDR3 has 13 amino acids. The V gene's germline CDR1 is MDHEN and CDR2 SYDVKM. The CDR3 region is CASSFTPNSPLHF. The CDR3 DNA follows: TGTGCCAGCAGTTTTACCCCCAATTCACCCCTCCACTTT. Together with reference TRBV28 and TRBJ1-6, the CDR3 gives the full variable domain: DVKVTQSSRYLVKRTGEKVFLECVQDMDHENMFWYRQDPGLGLRLIYFSYDVKMKEKGDIPEGYSVSREKKERFSLILESASTNQTSMYLCASSFTPNSPLHFGNGTRLTVT.

Many counts were recorded for this clonotype. This sequence joins TRBV9 and TRBJ2-1; D not resolved. CDR1 is SGDLS, CDR2 YYNGEE, per germline. The CDR3 is 15 residues long. The ends were cut back, 1 base at V and 1 base at J, with 9 bases in the middle. The CDR3 loop is CASSVLPDSYNEQFF. The CDR3 coding sequence is TGTGCCAGCAGCGTACTCCCGGATTCCTACAATGAGCAGTTCTTC.

The gene calls are TRBV29-1 and TRBJ2-3; the D gene is possibly TRBD2 (6 bases). CDR1 is SQVTM, CDR2 ANQGSEA, per germline. Trimming cost V 5 bases and J 14 bases, with 17 bases left between them. There are 11 residues in the CDR3. The CDR3 nucleotides read TGCAGCGTTAGGACCCCCGGGAGCCCGTATTTT. This sequence encodes CSVRTPGSPYF.

This sequence joins TRBV24-1 and TRBJ2-6, with D possibly TRBD2 on 5 matching bases. Trimming pared 1 base from V and 9 bases from J, leaving 12 bases between. The germline CDR1 and CDR2 sequences are KGHDR and SFDVKD. The CDR3 runs to 15 residues. The CDR3 protein is CATSDFPDGNNVLTF. CDR3 sequence (DNA): TGTGCCACCAGTGATTTCCCCGACGGGAACAACGTCCTGACTTTC.

This clonotype has a count of ten or more. The CDR3 nucleotides read TGCGCCAGCAGCGAAACAGGGGGCCCAGGGAACACTGAAGCTTTCTTT. This gives the protein CASSETGGPGNTEAFF. V usage is TRBV5-1 and J usage is TRBJ1-1, with 9 bases lining up with TRBD1. This CDR3 has 16 amino acids. J gave up 1 base and V 4 bases, and 8 bases lay outside the gene matches. CDR1 and CDR2 (germline): SGHRS, YFSETQ.